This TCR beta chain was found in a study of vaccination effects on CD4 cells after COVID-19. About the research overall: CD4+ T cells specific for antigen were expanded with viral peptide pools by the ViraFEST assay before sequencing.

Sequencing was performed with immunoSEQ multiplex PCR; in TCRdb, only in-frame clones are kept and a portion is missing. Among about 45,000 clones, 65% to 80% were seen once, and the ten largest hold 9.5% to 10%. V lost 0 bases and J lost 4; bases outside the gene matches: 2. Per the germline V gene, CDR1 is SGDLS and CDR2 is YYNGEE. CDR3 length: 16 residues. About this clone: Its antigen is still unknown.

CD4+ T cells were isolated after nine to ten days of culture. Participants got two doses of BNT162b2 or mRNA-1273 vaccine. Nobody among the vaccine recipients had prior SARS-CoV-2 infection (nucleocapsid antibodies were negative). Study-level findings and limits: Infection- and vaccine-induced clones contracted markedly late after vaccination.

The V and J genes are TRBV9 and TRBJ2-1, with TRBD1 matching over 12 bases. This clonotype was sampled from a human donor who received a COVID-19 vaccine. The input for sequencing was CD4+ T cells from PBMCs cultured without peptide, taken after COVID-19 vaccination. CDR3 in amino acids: CASSVAGQGAYNEQFF. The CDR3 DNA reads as TGTGCCAGCAGCGTAGCGGGACAGGGGGCTTACAATGAGCAGTTCTTC.